Shown below are 28 T cell receptor beta chains from a single sample sequenced in a study of radiotherapy plus CTLA-4 blockade in lung cancer. TCRdb keeps only in-frame clones here, not all; method: immunoSEQ multiplex PCR. This table has approximately 40,000 clones, over 55% appearing once. The starting material was peripheral blood, obtained from a patient treated with radiotherapy plus ipilimumab. These receptors all come from a human donor with non-small cell lung cancer who had stable disease on radiotherapy plus ipilimumab.

The chain joins TRBV7-2 to TRBJ1-2, with a possible D match to TRBD1 (6 bases). CDR1 and CDR2 from the germline V gene are SGHTA and FQGNSA. There are 14 residues in the CDR3. V lost 4 bases and J lost 3, with 12 bases in between. In DNA, the CDR3 is TGTGCCAGCAGCTCCCGGGGGGGGCACTATGGCTACACCTTC. It yields the protein CASSSRGGHYGYTF. The complete variable domain, with remaining parts taken from reference TRBV7-2 and TRBJ1-2, reads GAGVSQSPSNKVTEKGKDVELRCDPISGHTALYWYRQSLGQGLEFLIYFQGNSAPDKSGLPSDRFSAERTGGSVSTLTIQRTQQEDSAVYLCASSSRGGHYGYTFGSGTRLTVV.

The chain combines TRBV29-1 with TRBJ1-5; 9 bases fit TRBD1. Germline values: CDR1 SQVTM, CDR2 ANQGSEA. Trimming took 6 bases from V and 6 from J; bases not matched to a gene: 6. There are 13 residues in the CDR3. The CDR3 loop is CSVGTGYGQPQHF. The CDR3 DNA reads TGCAGCGTGGGGACAGGGTATGGTCAGCCCCAGCATTTT.

The chain recombines TRBV5-1 with TRBJ1-3, with D unresolved. The CDR3 is 15 residues long. Germline CDR1 reads SGHRS; CDR2 reads YFSETQ. Between the trimmed V and J ends, which lost 5 bases and 0 bases, there was a span of 12 bases. The CDR3 spells CASRSDGSSGNTIYF. In DNA form, the CDR3 reads TGCGCCAGCAGATCGGACGGGAGCTCTGGAAACACCATATATTTT.

The genes are TRBV7-2 and TRBJ2-2; no clear D. In germline, CDR1 is SGHTA, CDR2 FQGNSA. CDR3 length: 14 residues. Trimming left V 2 bases short and J 1 base short, with 5 bases between. The CDR3 DNA is TGTGCCAGCAGCTTACAGTGGAACACCGGGGAGCTGTTTTTT. Translation gives CASSLQWNTGELFF.

The chain joins TRBV5-1 to TRBJ1-1; 7 bases agree with TRBD1. V lost 4 bases, J lost 4 bases, and 10 bases stayed unmatched. Germline V gives CDR1 SGHRS, CDR2 YFSETQ. CDR3 length: 15 residues. CDR3 sequence (DNA): TGCGCCAGCAGCCGGCAGGGGGGCGTTCGCACTGAAGCTTTCTTT. As protein: CASSRQGGVRTEAFF.

In this sample, this clone turned up a few times. V is TRBV28 and J is TRBJ1-5; TRBD1 matches 8 bases. CDR1 is MDHEN and CDR2 is SYDVKM in the germline V gene. The CDR3 sequence is 15 residues long. The ends lost 5 bases at V and 1 base at J; junction bases unmatched: 4. This chain's CDR3 is CASSLRDRSNQPQHF. CDR3 in DNA: TGTGCCAGCAGTCTTCGGGACAGGAGCAATCAGCCCCAGCATTTT.

The rearrangement links TRBV18 to TRBJ1-2; 10 bases fit TRBD1. Germline CDR1 reads KGHSH; CDR2 reads LQKENI. Trimming cost V 3 bases and J 4 bases; bases outside gene matches: 2. The CDR3 extends over 14 amino acids. The CDR3 DNA sequence: TGTGCCAGCTCACCGGGACAGGGGAGCTATGGCTACACCTTC. Protein product: CASSPGQGSYGYTF.

This clone was found once. The chain couples TRBV7-6 to TRBJ2-3; 11 bases line up with TRBD2. The CDR3 runs to 18 residues. CDR1 SGHVS and CDR2 FNYEAQ come from the germline V gene. Trimming cost V 5 bases and J 2 bases; bases outside gene matches: 12. The CDR3 bases are TGTGCCAGCAGCCCCCAACCTACTAGCGGGGGCCCCACAGATACGCAGTATTTT. It encodes CASSPQPTSGGPTDTQYF.

The CDR3 region has the DNA TGTGCCAGCAGCACCGGGACTAGTACGTCCTACGAGCAGTACTTC. Encoded protein: CASSTGTSTSYEQYF. J is TRBJ2-7 and V is TRBV11-3, with 8 bases fitting TRBD2. Unmatched junction bases numbered 7, after V lost 5 bases and J lost 1 base. In germline, CDR1 is SGHNT, CDR2 YENEEA. The CDR3 contains 15 residues.

The rearrangement joins TRBV5-6 to TRBJ2-3; possibly TRBD2 for D (6 bases). V shed 4 bases and J shed 4 bases, with 13 bases lying between them. This CDR3 spans 14 amino acids. Per the germline V gene, CDR1 is SGHDT and CDR2 is YYEEEE. The CDR3: CASSPTSGSDTQYF. CDR3 nucleotide sequence: TGTGCCAGCAGCCCGACTAGTGGATCAGATACGCAGTATTTT.

This sequence joins TRBV7-2 and TRBJ1-2; D possibly corresponds to TRBD1 (5 bases). V gave up 3 bases and J gave up 5 bases, with 10 bases separating them. Germline CDR1 reads SGHTA; CDR2 reads FQGNSA. The CDR3 covers 13 residues. As DNA, the CDR3 is TGTGCCAGCAGCTTGGGCAGGGTTTATGGCTACACCTTC. Its translation is CASSLGRVYGYTF.

The gene calls are TRBV18 and TRBJ2-3, with D possibly TRBD2 on 5 matching bases. Germline V gene data show CDR1 as KGHSH and CDR2 as LQKENI. V was clipped by 4 bases and J by 2 bases, with 16 bases between them. The CDR3 has 16 residues. For the CDR3, the DNA is TGTGCCAGCTCACGTCAACCGGGAACCAACACAGATACGCAGTATTTT. Translated: CASSRQPGTNTDTQYF.

The chain is built from TRBV4-1 and TRBJ2-7, with D perhaps TRBD1 (6 bases). Germline V CDR1 and CDR2: MGHRA, YSYEKL. The CDR3 loop spans 18 amino acids. V lost 2 bases to trimming and J lost 3 bases, with 23 bases between them. The CDR3 protein is CASSQKPPQGQQVYEQYF. The CDR3 bases are TGCGCCAGCAGCCAAAAACCCCCACAGGGCCAGCAGGTCTACGAGCAGTACTTC.

The chain has TRBV2 and TRBJ2-2; D is possibly TRBD1 (6 bases). Germline CDR1 reads SNHLY; CDR2 reads FYNNEI. The CDR3 extends over 15 amino acids. With 4 bases removed from V and 2 bases from J, the gap between germline ends came to 11 bases. The CDR3 DNA follows: TGTGCCAGCAGTGTTGGGGGCCCTAACACCGGGGAGCTGTTTTTT. Protein product: CASSVGGPNTGELFF.

The V gene is TRBV2, the J gene TRBJ2-2, with 9 bases identical to TRBD1. Germline V gene data show CDR1 as SNHLY and CDR2 as FYNNEI. V lost 6 bases to trimming and J lost 1 base; unmatched junction nucleotides: 9. The CDR3 is 17 residues long. CDR3 sequence: CASRRRTGAKNTGELFF. In DNA form, the CDR3 reads TGTGCCAGCAGAAGACGGACAGGGGCTAAGAACACCGGGGAGCTGTTTTTT.

The chain employs TRBV6-5 and TRBJ2-1, with 7 bases aligning to TRBD2. The V gene end was trimmed by 0 bases and the J gene end by 5 bases; junction bases not matched to a gene: 7. Germline lookup yields CDR1 MNHEY and CDR2 SVGAGI. This CDR3 spans 16 amino acids. The chain's CDR3 is CASSYSGRRGNNEQFF. CDR3 nucleotide sequence: TGTGCCAGCAGTTACTCTGGGAGGCGGGGGAACAATGAGCAGTTCTTC.

The chain couples TRBV20-1 to TRBJ1-2; the D gene is possibly TRBD1 (5 bases). Germline V lookup: CDR1 DFQATT, CDR2 SNEGSKA (reference sequence). This CDR3 comprises 11 residues. Trimming removed 4 bases from V and 8 bases from J, with 11 bases in between. In DNA form, the CDR3 reads TGCAGTGCTACCGACAGTTTCGGCTACACCTTC. Residues: CSATDSFGYTF.

The chain is built from TRBV5-1 and TRBJ2-7; TRBD1 matches at 9 bases. The V gene end was trimmed by 1 base and the J gene end by 2 bases; junction bases not matched to a gene: 7. CDR1 and CDR2 from the germline V gene are SGHRS and YFSETQ. This CDR3 spans 16 amino acids. In DNA form, the CDR3 reads TGCGCCAGCAGCTTGCCCTCCGGGACAGGGACCTACGAGCAGTACTTC. Encoded protein: CASSLPSGTGTYEQYF. Variable domain in full (rest from reference TRBV5-1 and TRBJ2-7): KAGVTQTPRYLIKTRGQQVTLSCSPISGHRSVSWYQQTPGQGLQFLFEYFSETQRNKGNFPGRFSGRQFSNSRSEMNVSTLELGDSALYLCASSLPSGTGTYEQYFGPGTRLTVT.

CDR3 coding DNA: TGTGCCAGCTCACCATCGTGGGAGAATCAGCCCCAGCATTTT. It yields the protein CASSPSWENQPQHF. V is TRBV18 and J is TRBJ1-5; D call uncertain. Germline lookup yields CDR1 KGHSH and CDR2 LQKENI. This CDR3 comprises 14 residues. V lost 2 bases and J 4 bases, leaving 9 bases between the germline ends. Drawing the rest from reference TRBV18 and TRBJ1-5, the complete variable domain is NAGVMQNPRHLVRRRGQEARLRCSPMKGHSHVYWYRQLPEEGLKFMVYLQKENIIDESGMPKERFSAEFPKEGPSILRIQQVVRGDSAAYFCASSPSWENQPQHFGDGTRLSIL.

V usage is TRBV5-6 and J usage is TRBJ1-6; 8 bases are a match to TRBD1. The germline gives CDR1 SGHDT, CDR2 YYEEEE. The CDR3 consists of 15 residues. V shed 6 bases, J shed 6 bases, and the junction held 8 bases outside the gene matches. The CDR3: CASNPQGAGNSPLHF. DNA of the CDR3: TGTGCCAGCAACCCCCAGGGGGCCGGTAATTCACCCCTCCACTTT.

The chain has TRBV4-2 and TRBJ2-7, with TRBD1 identical over 11 bases. The CDR3 runs 16 residues. V gave up 2 bases and J gave up 0 bases; unmatched junction bases: 3. The germline gives CDR1 LGHNA, CDR2 YNFKEQ. CDR3: CASSQTGTGGSYEQYF. CDR3 DNA: TGTGCCAGCAGCCAAACTGGGACAGGGGGCTCCTACGAGCAGTACTTC.

This clone came up a few times. This chain connects TRBV5-5 to TRBJ1-6; D gene uncertain. CDR3 length: 15 amino acids. Germline V lookup: CDR1 SGHKS, CDR2 YYEKEE (reference sequence). Trimming shortened V by 1 base and J by 10 bases, and 15 bases separated the two germline ends. CDR3 coding DNA: TGTGCCAGCAGCTTGATCGAGGGTTCGTGGTCACCCCTCCACTTT. This codes for CASSLIEGSWSPLHF. Using reference TRBV5-5 and TRBJ1-6 for the parts outside the CDR3, the full variable domain is DAGVTQSPTHLIKTRGQQVTLRCSPISGHKSVSWYQQVLGQGPQFIFQYYEKEERGRGNFPDRFSARQFPNYSSELNVNALLLGDSALYLCASSLIEGSWSPLHFGNGTRLTVT.

This chain links TRBV18 with TRBJ2-5; 14 positions match TRBD2. Trimming took 6 bases from V and 3 from J; bases not matched to a gene: 3. The CDR3 totals 15 residues. Germline CDR1 KGHSH, CDR2 LQKENI. CDR3 protein: CASSRGLAGEETQYF. CDR3 nucleotides: TGTGCCAGCTCCAGGGGACTAGCGGGGGAAGAGACCCAGTACTTC. Full variable domain (missing parts from reference TRBV18 and TRBJ2-5): NAGVMQNPRHLVRRRGQEARLRCSPMKGHSHVYWYRQLPEEGLKFMVYLQKENIIDESGMPKERFSAEFPKEGPSILRIQQVVRGDSAAYFCASSRGLAGEETQYFGPGTRLLVL.

V and J are TRBV5-1 and TRBJ2-3; the D is unclear. This CDR3 contains 16 residues. Germline CDR1 and CDR2: SGHRS and YFSETQ. V shed 0 bases and J shed 2 bases, with 13 bases lying between them. CDR3 region: CASSLDSLGPTDTQYF. The CDR3, as DNA: TGCGCCAGCAGCTTGGATTCACTGGGCCCCACAGATACGCAGTATTTT.

The table lists this clone with a few counts. The genes are TRBV19 and TRBJ2-1; D unresolved. The ends were cut back, 1 base at V and 7 bases at J, with 14 bases in the middle. The germline gives CDR1 LNHDA, CDR2 SQIVND (reference sequence). The CDR3 loop spans 15 amino acids. This chain's CDR3 is CASSIGQIASNEQFF. For the CDR3, the DNA is TGTGCCAGTAGTATAGGACAAATTGCGAGTAATGAGCAGTTCTTC. Complete variable domain (other parts from reference TRBV19 and TRBJ2-1): DGGITQSPKYLFRKEGQNVTLSCEQNLNHDAMYWYRQDPGQGLRLIYYSQIVNDFQKGDIAEGYSVSREKKESFPLTVTSAQKNPTAFYLCASSIGQIASNEQFFGPGTRLTVL.

The chain carries TRBV28 and TRBJ1-2; TRBD1 agrees at 9 bases. This CDR3 contains 13 residues. Germline V gene data show CDR1 as MDHEN and CDR2 as SYDVKM. With V trimmed by 5 bases and J by 4 bases, 2 bases remained unmatched. The CDR3 spells CASSQTGGYGYTF. CDR3 DNA sequence: TGTGCCAGCAGTCAGACAGGGGGCTATGGCTACACCTTC.

The chain carries TRBV11-3 and TRBJ1-1; no clear D. Trimming shortened V by 5 bases and J by 11 bases, and 21 bases separated the two germline ends. This CDR3 has 14 amino acids. Looked up from germline, CDR1 is SGHNT and CDR2 is YENEEA. The DNA for the CDR3 is TGTGCCAGCAGCCAGAGGACTGGTTTGAACGCGGCTTTCTTT. Protein: CASSQRTGLNAAFF. The variable domain in full, completed from reference TRBV11-3 and TRBJ1-1, reads EAGVVQSPRYKIIEKKQPVAFWCNPISGHNTLYWYLQNLGQGPELLIRYENEEAVDDSQLPKDRFSAERLKGVDSTLKIQPAELGDSAVYLCASSQRTGLNAAFFGQGTRLTVV.

The rearrangement uses TRBV9 and TRBJ1-1; D gene unclear. CDR3 size: 14 residues. Per the germline V gene, CDR1 is SGDLS and CDR2 is YYNGEE. The V end was cut by 0 bases, the J end by 6 bases, with 12 bases between. CDR3 protein: CASSVGSRVAEAFF. Written as DNA, the CDR3 is TGTGCCAGCAGCGTAGGCTCCCGGGTTGCTGAAGCTTTCTTT.